This T cell receptor (beta chain) derives from a study of T cells after yellow fever vaccination. This clonotype has a handful of counts. Its target is unknown. TCRdb itself ran the 5' RACE reads through MiXCR, one entry per CDR3 protein. The repertoire includes approximately 300,000 distinct CDR3 sequences, 8.7% of them detected once, and about a sixth sits in the top ten. Study-level results: Most primary-vaccination clones reappeared after the booster (96% CD4, about 87% CD8). It was a weaker secondary response, yet one that peaked faster, at day 5 versus 15.

V was clipped by 4 bases and J by 9 bases, with 22 bases between them. Germline CDR1 reads MNHNS; CDR2 reads SASEGT. The CDR3 spans 16 residues. Specimen: PBMCs, collected on the day of the first yellow fever vaccination. The chain links TRBV6-1 to TRBJ2-1; D possibly corresponds to TRBD2 (7 bases). The sequence was collected from a man aged 18 to 30 who received the YFV17D yellow fever vaccine. The CDR3 sequence: CASSAGGGARDIEQFF. The CDR3 nucleotides are TGTGCCAGCAGTGCAGGTGGGGGGGCGCGGGACATTGAGCAGTTCTTC.